These T cell receptor beta chains were read from a single sample in a study of T-cell memory formation after mild COVID-19. In TCRdb, the 5' RACE reads were re-called with MiXCR into one record per CDR3 protein. This table holds 400,000 to 500,000 distinct CDR3 sequences, 15% to 20% found once. Sequencing was performed on PBMCs or a T cell subset sorted from them (not recorded which). These receptors all stem from an adult woman who had mild COVID-19 (a few samples of this study predate the infection). Cell type and time point are not known. CDR3s include the opening cysteine and the closing phenylalanine or tryptophan. The order of the fields is J gene, V gene, D gene, clone size, CDR3 protein, CDR3 DNA. The D gene is left open where the match is weak. Clone sizes are given selectively: once, few, many, or a class where the clone is expanded.

J: TRBJ2-1; V: TRBV11-3; D: NA; size: many; CDR3: CASSPTSGSYVYNEQFF; DNA: TGTGCCAGCAGCCCCACGTCGGGTAGCTATGTGTACAATGAGCAGTTCTTC
J: TRBJ1-6; V: TRBV7-9; D: NA; size: NA; CDR3: CASSQSGRKNSPLHF; DNA: TGTGCCAGCAGCCAATCGGGCAGGAAGAATTCACCCCTCCACTTT
J: TRBJ2-3; V: TRBV7-9; D: TRBD1; size: NA; CDR3: CASSGWTGGVTDTQYF; DNA: TGTGCCAGCAGCGGCTGGACAGGGGGAGTCACAGATACGCAGTATTTT
J: TRBJ2-3; V: TRBV18; D: TRBD2; size: few; CDR3: CASSPRSGGSTDTQYF; DNA: TGTGCCAGCTCACCACGGAGCGGGGGGAGCACAGATACGCAGTATTTT
J: TRBJ1-1; V: TRBV5-1; D: TRBD1; size: NA; CDR3: CASSLGVGQGNTEAFF; DNA: TGCGCCAGCAGCTTGGGGGTGGGACAGGGCAACACTGAAGCTTTCTTT
J: TRBJ2-1; V: TRBV24-1; D: TRBD1; size: NA; CDR3: CATSDPKTTGGLYNEQFF; DNA: TGTGCCACCAGTGATCCTAAAACGACAGGGGGATTATACAATGAGCAGTTCTTC
J: TRBJ2-2; V: TRBV6-5; D: NA; size: NA; CDR3: CASSYTGPIGELFF; DNA: TGTGCCAGCAGTTACACAGGGCCCATCGGGGAGCTGTTTTTT
J: TRBJ1-1; V: TRBV6-5; D: NA; size: NA; CDR3: CASRGGEYAEAFF; DNA: TGTGCCAGCCGAGGGGGGGAGTACGCTGAAGCTTTCTTT
J: TRBJ2-7; V: TRBV4-1; D: NA; size: few; CDR3: CASSQDASTYEQYF; DNA: TGCGCCAGCAGCCAAGACGCATCTACCTACGAGCAGTACTTC
J: TRBJ2-6; V: TRBV9; D: NA; size: NA; CDR3: CASSPGGRSGANVLTF; DNA: TGTGCCAGCAGCCCCGGTGGAAGGTCTGGGGCCAACGTCCTGACTTTC
J: TRBJ1-1; V: TRBV7-3; D: NA; size: few; CDR3: CASSLTFGEAFF; DNA: TGTGCCAGCAGCTTAACGTTTGGTGAAGCTTTCTTT
J: TRBJ1-1; V: TRBV7-2; D: NA; size: few; CDR3: CASSQLGGGYSEAFF; DNA: TGTGCCAGCAGCCAGCTGGGGGGTGGTTACTCTGAAGCTTTCTTT
J: TRBJ2-5; V: TRBV12-3/TRBV12-4; D: NA; size: many; CDR3: CASSLGPGSEETQYF; DNA: TGTGCCAGCAGCTTGGGACCGGGATCAGAAGAGACCCAGTACTTC
J: TRBJ2-7; V: TRBV29-1; D: TRBD1; size: few; CDR3: CSVEPLRQGSYEQYF; DNA: TGCAGCGTTGAACCTCTACGACAGGGCTCCTACGAGCAGTACTTC
J: TRBJ2-5; V: TRBV9; D: NA; size: NA; CDR3: CASSRVSETQYF; DNA: TGTGCCAGCTCCCGCGTATCCGAGACCCAGTACTTC
J: TRBJ2-3; V: TRBV18; D: NA; size: NA; CDR3: CASSPELTDTQYF; DNA: TGTGCCAGCTCCCCGGAACTAACAGATACGCAGTATTTT
J: TRBJ2-7; V: TRBV10-3; D: NA; size: NA; CDR3: CAISEIGLAETGQYF; DNA: TGTGCCATCAGTGAGATTGGGCTAGCTGAGACTGGGCAGTACTTC
J: TRBJ2-3; V: TRBV6-5; D: NA; size: many; CDR3: CASSSRDIADTQYF; DNA: TGTGCCAGCAGTTCCCGGGACATCGCAGATACGCAGTATTTT
J: TRBJ1-1; V: TRBV7-9; D: TRBD1; size: NA; CDR3: CASSFSGQGANTEAFF; DNA: TGTGCCAGCAGCTTTTCTGGCCAGGGGGCGAACACTGAAGCTTTCTTT
J: TRBJ2-2; V: TRBV19; D: TRBD1; size: NA; CDR3: CASSTGQVGNTGELFF; DNA: TGTGCCAGTAGTACTGGACAGGTGGGGAACACCGGGGAGCTGTTTTTT
J: TRBJ1-1; V: TRBV6-2/TRBV6-3; D: NA; size: NA; CDR3: CASSYSSGGMNTEAFF; DNA: TGTGCCAGCAGTTACTCGTCAGGCGGAATGAACACTGAAGCTTTCTTT
J: TRBJ2-7; V: TRBV6-5; D: NA; size: NA; CDR3: CASSYRYSILGANYEQYF; DNA: TGTGCCAGCAGTTACAGATATTCCATCCTGGGGGCCAACTACGAGCAGTACTTC
J: TRBJ2-4; V: TRBV12-3/TRBV12-4; D: NA; size: few; CDR3: CASSLGGMNIQYF; DNA: TGTGCCAGCAGTTTGGGTGGGATGAACATTCAGTACTTC
J: TRBJ1-1; V: TRBV7-2; D: NA; size: NA; CDR3: CASSPPGFTEAFF; DNA: TGTGCCAGCAGCCCACCAGGGTTTACTGAAGCTTTCTTT
J: TRBJ1-6; V: TRBV27; D: NA; size: NA; CDR3: CASSLGSNNSPLHF; DNA: TGTGCCAGCAGTCTTGGGAGCAATAATTCACCCCTCCACTTT
J: TRBJ2-7; V: TRBV12-3/TRBV12-4; D: TRBD1; size: NA; CDR3: CASSPLFGTGTYEQYF; DNA: TGTGCCAGCAGCCCACTGTTCGGGACAGGGACCTACGAGCAGTACTTC
J: TRBJ2-1; V: TRBV29-1; D: TRBD2; size: NA; CDR3: CSGGASGSSYNEQFF; DNA: TGCAGCGGGGGGGCTAGCGGGAGCTCCTACAATGAGCAGTTCTTC
J: TRBJ2-5; V: TRBV12-3/TRBV12-4; D: NA; size: NA; CDR3: CASSYGSPETQYF; DNA: TGTGCCAGCAGTTACGGGAGCCCAGAGACCCAGTACTTC
J: TRBJ2-7; V: TRBV13; D: NA; size: NA; CDR3: CASSTGQRPSYEQYF; DNA: TGTGCCAGCAGCACTGGACAGAGACCATCCTACGAGCAGTACTTC
J: TRBJ2-1; V: TRBV9; D: TRBD2; size: NA; CDR3: CASSPRLAGRDEQFF; DNA: TGTGCCAGCAGCCCCCGACTAGCGGGACGGGATGAGCAGTTCTTC
J: TRBJ2-7; V: TRBV4-3; D: NA; size: few; CDR3: CASSQDRAQGYEQYF; DNA: TGCGCCAGCAGCCAAGATAGAGCCCAGGGATACGAGCAGTACTTC
J: TRBJ2-5; V: TRBV7-3; D: NA; size: NA; CDR3: CASSPRTGPRGETQYF; DNA: TGTGCCAGCAGCCCCCGGACAGGTCCCCGGGGGGAGACCCAGTACTTC
J: TRBJ2-1; V: TRBV6-2/TRBV6-3; D: NA; size: few; CDR3: CASSYTQGYEQFF; DNA: TGTGCCAGCAGTTACACACAGGGATATGAGCAGTTCTTC
J: TRBJ2-3; V: TRBV15; D: TRBD2; size: NA; CDR3: CATTDLAGYTDTQYF; DNA: TGTGCCACCACCGACCTAGCGGGGTACACAGATACGCAGTATTTT
J: TRBJ1-1; V: TRBV2; D: NA; size: NA; CDR3: CASNPARTTEAFF; DNA: TGTGCCAGCAACCCCGCGAGGACAACTGAAGCTTTCTTT
J: TRBJ1-1; V: TRBV12-3/TRBV12-4; D: NA; size: NA; CDR3: CASSLVRYAFF; DNA: TGTGCCAGCAGTTTAGTTAGGTACGCTTTCTTT
J: TRBJ2-4; V: TRBV30; D: NA; size: NA; CDR3: CAWSVGGAKNIQYF; DNA: TGTGCCTGGAGTGTAGGCGGAGCCAAAAACATTCAGTACTTC
J: TRBJ1-1; V: TRBV9; D: NA; size: NA; CDR3: CASTRDPNTEAFF; DNA: TGTGCCAGCACCAGAGACCCTAACACTGAAGCTTTCTTT
J: TRBJ1-5; V: TRBV12-3/TRBV12-4; D: NA; size: NA; CDR3: CASITWPQHF; DNA: TGTGCCAGCATTACCTGGCCCCAGCATTTT
J: TRBJ1-2; V: TRBV14; D: NA; size: few; CDR3: CASSRNLYGYTF; DNA: TGTGCCAGCAGCCGTAACCTATATGGCTACACCTTC
J: TRBJ2-1; V: TRBV6-5; D: NA; size: few; CDR3: CASSPSNGGGYNEQFF; DNA: TGTGCCAGCAGCCCCTCTAACGGAGGTGGATACAATGAGCAGTTCTTC
J: TRBJ2-1; V: TRBV4-1; D: NA; size: NA; CDR3: CASSQDGTAYNEQFF; DNA: TGCGCCAGCAGCCAAGATGGTACGGCGTACAATGAGCAGTTCTTC
J: TRBJ2-7; V: TRBV4-2; D: TRBD1; size: once; CDR3: CASSQEPGQGAEEQYF; DNA: TGTGCCAGCAGCCAAGAACCGGGACAGGGGGCGGAAGAGCAGTACTTC
J: TRBJ1-1; V: TRBV27; D: NA; size: many; CDR3: CASSRPGGQGNTEAFF; DNA: TGTGCCAGCAGTCGCCCTGGCGGCCAGGGGAACACTGAAGCTTTCTTT
J: TRBJ2-2; V: TRBV7-2; D: NA; size: many; CDR3: CASSLGSGANTGELFF; DNA: TGTGCCAGCAGCTTAGGTTCGGGGGCTAACACCGGGGAGCTGTTTTTT
J: TRBJ1-1; V: TRBV12-3/TRBV12-4; D: NA; size: NA; CDR3: CASNSHGGTEAFF; DNA: TGTGCCAGCAACTCCCATGGAGGGACTGAAGCTTTCTTT